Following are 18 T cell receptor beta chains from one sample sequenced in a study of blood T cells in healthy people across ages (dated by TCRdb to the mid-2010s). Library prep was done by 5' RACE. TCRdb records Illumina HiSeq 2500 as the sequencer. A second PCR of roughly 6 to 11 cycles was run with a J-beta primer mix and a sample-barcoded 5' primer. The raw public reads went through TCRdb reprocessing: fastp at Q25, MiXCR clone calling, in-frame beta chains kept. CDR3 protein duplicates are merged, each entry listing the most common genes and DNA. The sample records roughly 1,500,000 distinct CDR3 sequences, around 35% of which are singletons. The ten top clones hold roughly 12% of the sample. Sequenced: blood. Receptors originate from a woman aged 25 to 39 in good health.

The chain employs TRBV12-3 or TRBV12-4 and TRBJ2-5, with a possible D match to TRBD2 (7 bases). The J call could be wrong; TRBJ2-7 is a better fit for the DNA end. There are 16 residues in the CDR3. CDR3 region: CASSPTWGGADYEQYF. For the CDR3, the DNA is TGTGCCAGCTCTCCTACGTGGGGGGGGGCCGACTACGAGCAGTACTTC.

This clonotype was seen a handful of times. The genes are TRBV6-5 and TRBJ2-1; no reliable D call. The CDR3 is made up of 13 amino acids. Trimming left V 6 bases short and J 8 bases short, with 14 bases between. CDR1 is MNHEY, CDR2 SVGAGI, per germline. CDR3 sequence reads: CASSPLSPDEQFF. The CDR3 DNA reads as TGTGCCAGCAGCCCTCTTTCTCCCGATGAGCAGTTCTTC.

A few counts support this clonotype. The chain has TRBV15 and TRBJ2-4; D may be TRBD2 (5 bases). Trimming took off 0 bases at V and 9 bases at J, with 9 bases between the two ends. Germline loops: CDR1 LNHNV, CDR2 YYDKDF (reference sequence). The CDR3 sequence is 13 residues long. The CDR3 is CATSRDRSGIQYF. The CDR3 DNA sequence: TGTGCCACCAGCAGAGATAGGAGCGGCATTCAGTACTTC.

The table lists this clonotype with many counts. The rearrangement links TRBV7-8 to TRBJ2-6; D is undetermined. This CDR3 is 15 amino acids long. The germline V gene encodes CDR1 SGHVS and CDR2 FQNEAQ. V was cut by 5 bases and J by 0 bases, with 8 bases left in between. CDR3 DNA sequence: TGTGCCAGCAGCACTTTAAGCTCTGGGGCCAACGTCCTGACTTTC. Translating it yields CASSTLSSGANVLTF.

The CDR3 coding sequence is TGCAGTGCTAGAGATGGGGGCGAACAACTCATCCTAACCTATGGCTACACCTTC. It encodes CSARDGGEQLILTYGYTF. The chain has TRBV20-1 and TRBJ1-2; D may be TRBD1 (6 bases). V was trimmed by 0 bases and J by 4 bases, leaving 24 bases between them. The CDR3 is 18 residues long. Germline CDR1 is DFQATT and CDR2 is SNEGSKA (reference sequence).

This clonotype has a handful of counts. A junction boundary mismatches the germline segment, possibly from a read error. This CDR3 is CASRTDVMEEKLFF. In DNA, the CDR3 is TGTGCCAGCAGAACGGACGTTATGGAGGAAAAACTGTTTTTT. The chain joins TRBV5-1 to TRBJ1-4; D is undetermined. This CDR3 is 14 amino acids long. Germline V CDR1 and CDR2: SGHRS, YFSETQ.

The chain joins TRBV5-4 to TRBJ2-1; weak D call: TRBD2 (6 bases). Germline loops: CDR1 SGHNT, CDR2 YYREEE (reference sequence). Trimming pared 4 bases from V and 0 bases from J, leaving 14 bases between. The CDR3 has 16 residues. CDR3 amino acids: CASSKEGGVSYNEQFF. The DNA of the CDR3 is TGTGCCAGCAGCAAGGAGGGTGGGGTCTCCTACAATGAGCAGTTCTTC.

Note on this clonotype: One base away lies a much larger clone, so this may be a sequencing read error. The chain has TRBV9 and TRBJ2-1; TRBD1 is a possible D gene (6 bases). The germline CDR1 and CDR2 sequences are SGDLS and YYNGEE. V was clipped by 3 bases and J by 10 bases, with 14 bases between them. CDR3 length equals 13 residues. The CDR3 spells CASSGTVNDEQFF. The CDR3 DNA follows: TGTGCCAGCAGCGGGACAGTGAACGACGAGCAGTTCTTC. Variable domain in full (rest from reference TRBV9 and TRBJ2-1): DSGVTQTPKHLITATGQRVTLRCSPRSGDLSVYWYQQSLDQGLQFLIQYYNGEERAKGNILERFSAQQFPDLHSELNLSSLELGDSALYFCASSGTVNDEQFFGPGTRLTVL.

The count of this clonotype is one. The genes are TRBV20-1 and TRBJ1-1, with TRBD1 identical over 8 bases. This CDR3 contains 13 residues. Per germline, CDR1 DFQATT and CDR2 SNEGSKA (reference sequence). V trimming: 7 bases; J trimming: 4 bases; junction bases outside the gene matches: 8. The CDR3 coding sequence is TGCAGTGGCAAGCAGGGGGCGCGCACTGAAGCTTTCTTT. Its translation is CSGKQGARTEAFF.

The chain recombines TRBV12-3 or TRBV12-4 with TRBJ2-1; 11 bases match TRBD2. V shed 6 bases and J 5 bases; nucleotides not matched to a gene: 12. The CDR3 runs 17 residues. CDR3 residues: CASRSWNGTSGHNEQFF. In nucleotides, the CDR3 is TGTGCCAGCAGGTCCTGGAACGGGACTAGCGGCCACAATGAGCAGTTCTTC.

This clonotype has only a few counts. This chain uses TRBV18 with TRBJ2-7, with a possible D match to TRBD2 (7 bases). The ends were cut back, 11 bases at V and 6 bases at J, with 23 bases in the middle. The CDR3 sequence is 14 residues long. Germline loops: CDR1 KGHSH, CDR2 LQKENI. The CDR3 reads CASGPRGADGEQYF. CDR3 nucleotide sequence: TGTGCCTCGGGCCCTCGGGGGGCAGACGGCGAGCAGTACTTC.

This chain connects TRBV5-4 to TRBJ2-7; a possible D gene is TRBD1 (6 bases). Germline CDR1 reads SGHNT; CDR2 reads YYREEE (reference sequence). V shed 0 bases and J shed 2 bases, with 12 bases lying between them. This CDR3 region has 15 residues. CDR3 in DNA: TGTGCCAGCAGCTTGGACTTGCAGGGGCCCTACGAGCAGTACTTC. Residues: CASSLDLQGPYEQYF.

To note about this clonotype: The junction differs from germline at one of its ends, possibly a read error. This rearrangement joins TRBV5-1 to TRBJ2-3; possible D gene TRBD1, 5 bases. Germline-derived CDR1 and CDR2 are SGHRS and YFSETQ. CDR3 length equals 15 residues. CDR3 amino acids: CASSLGDSSTDMQYF. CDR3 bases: TGCGCCAGCAGCTTGGGCGACAGCTCCACAGATATGCAGTATTTT. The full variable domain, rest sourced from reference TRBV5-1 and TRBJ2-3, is KAGVTQTPRYLIKTRGQQVTLSCSPISGHRSVSWYQQTPGQGLQFLFEYFSETQRNKGNFPGRFSGRQFSNSRSEMNVSTLELGDSALYLCASSLGDSSTDMQYFGPGTRLTVL.

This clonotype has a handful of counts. The CDR3 is CASSPSGGGFYEQFF. CDR3 DNA: TGTGCCAGCAGCCCTAGCGGGGGGGGTTTTTATGAGCAGTTCTTC. The chain is built from TRBV2 and TRBJ2-1, with 12 bases lining up with TRBD2. CDR3 size: 15 residues. J gave up 8 bases and V 6 bases, and 8 bases lay outside the gene matches. Per germline, CDR1 SNHLY and CDR2 FYNNEI.

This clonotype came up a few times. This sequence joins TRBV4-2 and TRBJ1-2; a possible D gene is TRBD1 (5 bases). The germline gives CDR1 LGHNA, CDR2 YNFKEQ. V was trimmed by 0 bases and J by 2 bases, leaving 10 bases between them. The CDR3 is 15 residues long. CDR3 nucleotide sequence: TGTGCCAGCAGCCAAGAAAGGGGATCCAACTATGGCTACACCTTC. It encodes CASSQERGSNYGYTF.

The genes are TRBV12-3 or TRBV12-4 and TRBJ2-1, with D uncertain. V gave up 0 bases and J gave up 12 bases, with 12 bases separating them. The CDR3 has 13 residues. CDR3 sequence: CASSLASGVWQFF. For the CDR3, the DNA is TGTGCCAGCAGTTTAGCTTCCGGCGTTTGGCAGTTCTTC.

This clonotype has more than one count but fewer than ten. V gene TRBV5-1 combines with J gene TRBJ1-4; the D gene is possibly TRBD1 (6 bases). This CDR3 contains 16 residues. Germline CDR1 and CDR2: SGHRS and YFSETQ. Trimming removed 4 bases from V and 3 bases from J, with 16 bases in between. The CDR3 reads CASSVGAQAPNEKLFF. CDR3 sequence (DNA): TGCGCCAGCAGCGTGGGGGCACAGGCACCTAATGAAAAACTGTTTTTT.

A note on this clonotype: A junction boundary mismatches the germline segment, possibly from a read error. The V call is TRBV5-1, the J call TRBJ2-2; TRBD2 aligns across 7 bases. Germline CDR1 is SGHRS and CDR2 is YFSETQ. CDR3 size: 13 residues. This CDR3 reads CASSLGGAGELFF. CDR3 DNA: TGTGCCAGCAGCCTGGGGGGGGCCGGGGAGCTGTTTTTT.